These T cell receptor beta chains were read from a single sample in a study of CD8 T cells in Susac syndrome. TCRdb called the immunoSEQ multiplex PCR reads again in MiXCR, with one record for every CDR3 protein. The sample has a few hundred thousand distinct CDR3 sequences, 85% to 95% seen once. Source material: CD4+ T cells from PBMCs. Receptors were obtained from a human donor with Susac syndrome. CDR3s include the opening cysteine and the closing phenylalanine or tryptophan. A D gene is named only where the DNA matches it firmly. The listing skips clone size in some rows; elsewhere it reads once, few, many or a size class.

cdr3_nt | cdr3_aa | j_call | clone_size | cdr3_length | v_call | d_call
TGTGCCAACCTGGACAGGGGAGACAATGAGCAGTTCTTC | CANLDRGDNEQFF | TRBJ2-1 | NA | 13 | TRBV27 | TRBD1
TGCGCCAGCAGCCAAGAAGGACAGGGGGCTCGCTATGGCTACACCTTC | CASSQEGQGARYGYTF | TRBJ1-2 | NA | 16 | TRBV4-3 | TRBD1
TGTGCCAGCAGTTGGGTTGGTGGACAGCCCCAGCATTTT | CASSWVGGQPQHF | TRBJ1-5 | NA | 13 | TRBV27 | NA
TGTGCCAGCTCCCTCGGGACGGGGGACAATGAGCAGTTCTTC | CASSLGTGDNEQFF | TRBJ2-1 | NA | 14 | TRBV25-1 | NA
TGCAGCGTTGATAGGAGCGGAGTGAACACTGAAGCTTTCTTT | CSVDRSGVNTEAFF | TRBJ1-1 | NA | 14 | TRBV29-1 | NA
TGTGCCAGCAGTTCACCCCGGGGACCGGCCTACAATGAGCAGTTCTTC | CASSSPRGPAYNEQFF | TRBJ2-1 | NA | 16 | TRBV28 | NA
TGTGCCATCAGTGAGTCGCGGGGAAAGGGGGACGCCGGGGCCAACGTCCTGACTTTC | CAISESRGKGDAGANVLTF | TRBJ2-6 | NA | 19 | TRBV10-3 | NA
TGTGCCAGCAGAGGCAGTAGCGGGGTCGAGTTCTTC | CASRGSSGVEFF | TRBJ2-1 | NA | 12 | TRBV3-1 | TRBD2
TGTGCCAGCAGCCCCTCCGGGACAGGGAATACCGAGCAGTACTTC | CASSPSGTGNTEQYF | TRBJ2-7 | NA | 15 | TRBV7-6 | TRBD1
TGCGCCAGCAGCTTGGGAACCATAGATGGCTACACCTTC | CASSLGTIDGYTF | TRBJ1-2 | NA | 13 | TRBV5-1 | NA
TGTGCCAGCACGGACAGTTATCCTAGCACAGATACGCAGTATTTT | CASTDSYPSTDTQYF | TRBJ2-3 | NA | 15 | TRBV2 | NA
TGTGCCAGCAGCGTAGGCCCGACGGGACGGGGGGACACTGAAGCTTTCTTT | CASSVGPTGRGDTEAFF | TRBJ1-1 | NA | 17 | TRBV9 | NA
TGCGCCAGCAGCCCCGGGACAGGGGAAGATACGCAGTATTTT | CASSPGTGEDTQYF | TRBJ2-3 | NA | 14 | TRBV5-1 | TRBD1
TGCAGTGCCCCTGGAGGGGGGGATACGCAGTATTTT | CSAPGGGDTQYF | TRBJ2-3 | NA | 12 | TRBV20-1 | NA
TGCAGTGCTAGAGATGAACAGGGAGTATCACCCCTCCACTTT | CSARDEQGVSPLHF | TRBJ1-6 | NA | 14 | TRBV20-1 | NA
TGCAGCGTTGACAACACCGGGGAGCTGTTTTTT | CSVDNTGELFF | TRBJ2-2 | once | 11 | TRBV29-1 | NA
TGTGCCAGCAGCCCGCCGTCGGGGTCGACCGGCTACACCTTC | CASSPPSGSTGYTF | TRBJ1-2 | NA | 14 | TRBV9 | NA
TGTGCCAGCAACCCAGGGCAGGGGAAGCTGTTTTTT | CASNPGQGKLFF | TRBJ2-2 | NA | 12 | TRBV11-2 | NA
TGCGCCAGCAGCGTAACTAGCGGGGGCCCCCTCAATGAGCAGTTCTTC | CASSVTSGGPLNEQFF | TRBJ2-1 | NA | 16 | TRBV5-1 | TRBD2
TGTGCCAGTAGACAGGACTATGGCTACACCTTC | CASRQDYGYTF | TRBJ1-2 | NA | 11 | TRBV19 | NA
TGTGCCAGTGACTTTAGCGGATCCCAAGAGACCCAGTACTTC | CASDFSGSQETQYF | TRBJ2-5 | NA | 14 | TRBV6-2/TRBV6-3 | NA
TGTGCCAGCAGTAGACAGGAAGAATCACCCCTCCACTTT | CASSRQEESPLHF | TRBJ1-6 | NA | 13 | TRBV12-3/TRBV12-4 | NA
TGTGCCAGCAGTTACTCCCCCGGGGGGTACTCCAATGAGCAGTTCTTC | CASSYSPGGYSNEQFF | TRBJ2-1 | NA | 16 | TRBV6-2/TRBV6-3 | TRBD2
TGCAGCGTTGTATATGGACTAGCGAACAATGAGCAGTTCTTC | CSVVYGLANNEQFF | TRBJ2-1 | once | 14 | TRBV29-1 | TRBD2
TGTGCCAGCAGCCCCCGTGAGACAGGGTTGTACAATGAGCAGTTCTTC | CASSPRETGLYNEQFF | TRBJ2-1 | NA | 16 | TRBV3-1 | TRBD1
TGTGCCAGCTCAAGACAGGGTCAGCAGTTCTTC | CASSRQGQQFF | TRBJ2-1 | NA | 11 | TRBV18 | TRBD1
TGTGCCAGCACCTCTGAGGGGGGCGAGGGTGAAAAACTGTTTTTT | CASTSEGGEGEKLFF | TRBJ1-4 | NA | 15 | TRBV2 | NA
TGTGCCAGCAGCTCAATAGCGGGGGGCAGAGATACGCAGTATTTT | CASSSIAGGRDTQYF | TRBJ2-3 | NA | 15 | TRBV7-3 | TRBD2
TGTGCCAGCAGCCGAGGAGCAGGGGAAGCTTTCTTT | CASSRGAGEAFF | TRBJ1-1 | NA | 12 | TRBV6-5 | NA
TGTGCCAGCAGCCGCCCCCTGGGACAGGGTTCGTTTGGCTACACCTTC | CASSRPLGQGSFGYTF | TRBJ1-2 | NA | 16 | TRBV4-2 | TRBD1
TGCGCCAGCAGCCCAAACCCAGGGGGCAGGAAGGACTATGGCTACACCTTC | CASSPNPGGRKDYGYTF | TRBJ1-2 | NA | 17 | TRBV5-1 | TRBD1
TGCAGTGCTACGCGGCCAGGGGTCGGGGAGACCCAGTACTTC | CSATRPGVGETQYF | TRBJ2-5 | NA | 14 | TRBV20-1 | NA
TGTGCCAGCAGTTTACATTCGACAGGGGAACAGTTCTTC | CASSLHSTGEQFF | TRBJ2-1 | NA | 13 | TRBV12-3/TRBV12-4 | TRBD1
TGTGCCAGCAGGGAACTAGCGGGGGAACCTAATGAGCAGTTCTTC | CASRELAGEPNEQFF | TRBJ2-1 | NA | 15 | TRBV12-3/TRBV12-4 | TRBD2
TGCAGTGCTAGACCCCCAGGGGAAGACCAGCCCCAGCATTTT | CSARPPGEDQPQHF | TRBJ1-5 | once | 14 | TRBV20-1 | NA